The 30 T cell receptor beta chains listed next were all sequenced from one sample in a study of blood T cell repertoires in COVID-19. TCRdb's table, derived via immunoSEQ multiplex PCR, lists solely in-frame clones and lacks some. The sample records 120,000 or so clones, nearly 90% being singletons. The sequenced material came from peripheral blood. All receptors come from a woman aged 60-70 years with COVID-19, enrolled during active disease.

CDR3 sequence: CASRRDSGYTF. The CDR3 coding sequence is TGTGCCAGCAGACGGGACAGTGGCTACACCTTC. The rearrangement links TRBV5-4 to TRBJ1-2; 7 bases line up with TRBD1. J lost 7 bases, V lost 5 bases, and 2 bases had no gene match. The CDR3 has 11 residues. Germline values: CDR1 SGHNT, CDR2 YYREEE (reference sequence).

The chain combines TRBV2 with TRBJ2-1; TRBD2 aligns across 8 bases. The CDR3 length is 16 residues. Germline V gene sequence: CDR1 SNHLY, CDR2 FYNNEI. After removal of 4 bases from V and 4 bases from J, the junction contained 9 bases not matched to a gene. CDR3 region: CASSGVLAGLYNEQFF. In DNA, the CDR3 is TGTGCCAGCAGTGGGGTATTAGCGGGGCTGTACAATGAGCAGTTCTTC.

The rearrangement joins TRBV30 to TRBJ1-5; D is undetermined. Trimming pared 0 bases from V and 5 bases from J, leaving 14 bases between. The germline V gene has CDR1 GTSNPN and CDR2 SVGIG (reference sequence). CDR3 length: 15 amino acids. The CDR3 nucleotides read TGTGCCTGGAGTGTACGAACAGTTCTGGATCAGCCCCAGCATTTT. It codes for CAWSVRTVLDQPQHF. Filled out from reference TRBV30 and TRBJ1-5, the complete variable domain reads SQTIHQWPATLVQPVGSPLSLECTVEGTSNPNLYWYRQAAGRGLQLLFYSVGIGQISSEVPQNLSASRPQDRQFILSSKKLLLSDSGFYLCAWSVRTVLDQPQHFGDGTRLSIL.

The chain joins TRBV9 to TRBJ1-1; D may be TRBD1 (6 bases). Per the germline V gene, CDR1 is SGDLS and CDR2 is YYNGEE. V shed 3 bases and J shed 3 bases, with 12 bases lying between them. The CDR3 is made up of 14 amino acids. In DNA form, the CDR3 reads TGTGCCAGCAGCGAAACAGGGTCGCACACTGAAGCTTTCTTT. It translates to CASSETGSHTEAFF.

The rearrangement joins TRBV10-3 to TRBJ1-5, with 7 bases matching TRBD1. V shed 11 bases, J shed 3 bases, and the junction held 7 bases outside the gene matches. CDR1 and CDR2 from the germline V gene are ENHRY and SYGVKD. The CDR3 runs 13 residues. The CDR3: CAAAQGDNQPQHF. In DNA form, the CDR3 reads TGTGCCGCAGCGCAGGGGGACAATCAGCCCCAGCATTTT.

The rearrangement links TRBV7-2 to TRBJ1-6; D is possibly TRBD1 (5 bases). From germline, CDR1 is SGHTA and CDR2 FQGNSA. CDR3 length: 17 amino acids. V was clipped by 1 base and J by 5 bases, with 15 bases between them. The CDR3 DNA is TGTGCCAGCAGCTTAGGCCCCCAGGGAAGTAATAATTCACCCCTCCACTTT. Translated, it gives CASSLGPQGSNNSPLHF. Full variable domain (missing parts from reference TRBV7-2 and TRBJ1-6): GAGVSQSPSNKVTEKGKDVELRCDPISGHTALYWYRQSLGQGLEFLIYFQGNSAPDKSGLPSDRFSAERTGGSVSTLTIQRTQQEDSAVYLCASSLGPQGSNNSPLHFGNGTRLTVT.

With respect to this clone: One end of the junction does not line up with germline, which may come from a read error. The J gene is TRBJ1-1, the V gene TRBV4-2; D is uncertain. The CDR3 covers 16 residues. Germline-derived CDR1 and CDR2 are LGHNA and YNFKEQ. CDR3: CASRQGLHRSNTEAFF. The CDR3 DNA reads TGTGCCAGCAGGCAAGGACTCCATAGATCGAACACTGAAGCTTTCTTT.

The rearrangement uses TRBV23-1 and TRBJ1-2; 7 bases are shared with TRBD1. TRBV23-1 carries the ORF label, with uncertain function. Germline trimming cut 8 bases from V and 1 base from J; bases unmatched to any gene: 7. This CDR3 is built from 14 residues. CDR3 DNA sequence: TGCGCCAGCGTGCGGACAGGAGATAACTATGGCTACACCTTC. It specifies CASVRTGDNYGYTF.

The V call is TRBV9, the J call TRBJ2-7; D is unresolved. This CDR3 is built from 14 residues. From germline, CDR1 is SGDLS and CDR2 YYNGEE. Between the trimmed V and J ends, which lost 0 bases and 1 base, there was a span of 8 bases. CDR3 loop: CASSVGVGSYEQYF. The CDR3 DNA is TGTGCCAGCAGCGTAGGCGTCGGTTCCTACGAGCAGTACTTC.

This clone was seen a few times. The V and J genes are TRBV27 and TRBJ2-2; 10 bases are shared with TRBD1. Per germline, CDR1 MNHEY and CDR2 SMNVEV (reference sequence). J gave up 7 bases and V 6 bases, and 5 bases lay outside the gene matches. The CDR3 runs 14 residues. The CDR3 reads CASRRQGASGELFF. CDR3 nucleotides: TGTGCCAGCAGAAGACAGGGGGCTAGCGGGGAGCTGTTTTTT.

The V and J genes are TRBV29-1 and TRBJ1-4, with 7 bases identical to TRBD1. CDR3 length: 13 amino acids. Germline lookup yields CDR1 SQVTM and CDR2 ANQGSEA. V gave up 7 bases and J gave up 5 bases; unmatched junction bases: 7. For the CDR3, the DNA is TGCAGCGCCCGGGACAGCAGGAATGAAAAACTGTTTTTT. Translated: CSARDSRNEKLFF.

The chain uses TRBV5-4 and TRBJ1-1; TRBD1 matches at 8 bases. V was pared by 4 bases and J by 0 bases, with 8 bases of the junction left unmatched. CDR1 SGHNT and CDR2 YYREEE come from the germline V gene (reference sequence). This CDR3 is built from 16 residues. The CDR3 is CASSPGQGLLNTEAFF. CDR3 in DNA: TGTGCCAGCAGCCCTGGACAGGGCCTCTTGAACACTGAAGCTTTCTTT.

The chain has TRBV27 and TRBJ2-2; a possible D gene is TRBD1 (6 bases). The CDR3 runs 14 residues. Per the germline V gene, CDR1 is MNHEY and CDR2 is SMNVEV (reference sequence). Trimming took off 6 bases at V and 1 base at J, with 9 bases between the two ends. The CDR3 region is CASSSRGNTGELFF. Written as DNA, the CDR3 is TGTGCCAGCAGCTCCAGGGGGAACACCGGGGAGCTGTTTTTT.

This chain joins TRBV4-2 and TRBJ1-4; no firm D call. The germline V gene has CDR1 LGHNA and CDR2 YNFKEQ. The germline V and J ends were trimmed by 4 bases and 0 bases, with 12 bases remaining between them. CDR3 length: 16 residues. The CDR3 bases are TGTGCCAGCAGCCTGGGGAACGGGGCAACTAATGAAAAACTGTTTTTT. Residues: CASSLGNGATNEKLFF.

This clone has just a few counts. J is TRBJ1-1 and V is TRBV4-3; 7 nucleotides match TRBD1. Unmatched junction bases numbered 13, after V lost 1 base and J lost 5 bases. The CDR3 is 17 residues long. The germline V gene encodes CDR1 LGHNA and CDR2 YSLEER. CDR3 DNA: TGCGCCAGCAGCCAAGGGGAAGCAGGGGGATTGGGGACTGAAGCTTTCTTT. Protein sequence: CASSQGEAGGLGTEAFF.

The gene calls are TRBV28 and TRBJ1-2, with D possibly matching TRBD1 (6 bases). The CDR3 sequence is 13 residues long. Germline V gene data show CDR1 as MDHEN and CDR2 as SYDVKM. Trimming took 5 bases from V and 7 from J, leaving 14 bases between them. CDR3 DNA sequence: TGTGCCAGCAGTGCACACAGGGTTTCTGGCTACACCTTC. This gives the protein CASSAHRVSGYTF.

The chain recombines TRBV29-1 with TRBJ1-1; TRBD1 matches 7 bases. The germline V gene encodes CDR1 SQVTM and CDR2 ANQGSEA. The CDR3 covers 13 residues. The V segment lost 4 bases and the J segment 6 bases; nucleotides outside the gene matches: 8. Written as DNA, the CDR3 is TGCAGCGTTGGTCAGGGGGGCAACCCTGAAGCTTTCTTT. Translating gives CSVGQGGNPEAFF.

This clone was seen only once. V gene TRBV3-1 (or the pseudogene TRBV3-2) combines with J gene TRBJ2-1; the match to TRBD2 covers 10 bases. The J segment lost 2 bases and the V segment lost 5 bases, leaving 3 bases of the junction unmatched. There are 15 residues in the CDR3. Germline CDR1 is LGHDT and CDR2 is YNNKEL (reference sequence). The CDR3: CASSKSGGAYNEQFF. CDR3 DNA: TGTGCCAGCAGCAAAAGCGGGGGGGCCTACAATGAGCAGTTCTTC.

This chain uses TRBV5-1 with TRBJ2-5; D may be TRBD2 (6 bases). The V and J ends lost 4 bases and 5 bases respectively, with 9 bases between them. Germline CDR1 is SGHRS and CDR2 is YFSETQ. The CDR3 runs 12 residues. For the CDR3, the DNA is TGCGCCAGCAGCCAAGGGAGGGAGACCCAGTACTTC. Amino acid sequence: CASSQGRETQYF.

The table lists this clone with a count of one. The chain links TRBV2 to TRBJ2-5, with 7 bases lining up with TRBD1. Looked up from germline, CDR1 is SNHLY and CDR2 is FYNNEI. J was trimmed by 5 bases and V by 2 bases; bases with no gene match: 5. The CDR3 is 14 residues long. DNA for the CDR3: TGTGCCAGCAGTGAACAGGGGGTGCGGGAGACCCAGTACTTC. Translated, it gives CASSEQGVRETQYF. The full variable domain, rest sourced from reference TRBV2 and TRBJ2-5, is EPEVTQTPSHQVTQMGQEVILRCVPISNHLYFYWYRQILGQKVEFLVSFYNNEISEKSEIFDDQFSVERPDGSNFTLKIRSTKLEDSAMYFCASSEQGVRETQYFGPGTRLLVL.

V and J are TRBV12-3 or TRBV12-4 and TRBJ1-1, with D unclear. Deletions cut 5 bases from V and 6 bases from J, with 13 bases between. The CDR3 is 13 residues long. CDR3: CASSPAPRSEAFF. The CDR3 nucleotides are TGTGCCAGCAGTCCAGCTCCGCGGTCTGAAGCTTTCTTT.

This clone was detected only a few times. The rearrangement uses TRBV2 and TRBJ1-5; 7 bases line up with TRBD1. This CDR3 comprises 14 residues. CDR1 is SNHLY, CDR2 FYNNEI, per germline. J lost 3 bases, V lost 5 bases, and 4 bases had no gene match. Here the CDR3 reads CASSKTGSNQPQHF. The CDR3 DNA reads as TGTGCCAGCAGTAAGACAGGGTCCAATCAGCCCCAGCATTTT.

Here the CDR3 reads CASSQDLAAPQHF. Here the CDR3 DNA reads TGCGCCAGCAGCCAAGACCTGGCGGCGCCCCAGCATTTT. The genes are TRBV4-1 and TRBJ1-5; D call uncertain. The germline gives CDR1 MGHRA, CDR2 YSYEKL. V dropped 0 bases and J dropped 9 bases, with 9 bases sitting between them. CDR3 length: 13 amino acids.

This chain joins TRBV7-8 and TRBJ2-2; the match to TRBD2 covers 7 bases. The CDR3 totals 18 residues. Germline V gene data show CDR1 as SGHVS and CDR2 as FQNEAQ. J gave up 1 base and V 5 bases, and 13 bases lay outside the gene matches. The CDR3 nucleotides read TGTGCCAGCAGCCCAGTTATGGGGGGGATAGGGAACACCGGGGAGCTGTTTTTT. It encodes CASSPVMGGIGNTGELFF.

V and J are TRBV5-1 and TRBJ2-3; possibly TRBD2 for D (7 bases). The CDR3 has 16 residues. V was pared by 7 bases and J by 0 bases, with 18 bases between. CDR1 and CDR2 from the germline V gene are SGHRS and YFSETQ. DNA for the CDR3: TGCGCCAGCGCGGCGGGGGCGCGACCTAGCACAGATACGCAGTATTTT. Its protein is CASAAGARPSTDTQYF.

The J gene is TRBJ2-7, the V gene TRBV5-5; 8 nucleotides align to TRBD1. Germline CDR1 is SGHKS and CDR2 is YYEKEE (reference sequence). With 1 base clipped from V and 2 bases from J, the junction kept 8 bases outside the gene matches. The CDR3 is made up of 16 amino acids. The CDR3 sequence: CASSLFPGQAPYEQYF. For the CDR3, the DNA is TGTGCCAGCAGCTTGTTTCCGGGACAGGCCCCCTACGAGCAGTACTTC.

The chain uses TRBV19 and TRBJ1-3, with a weak D call TRBD1 (6 bases). The CDR3 covers 12 residues. Germline CDR1 and CDR2: LNHDA and SQIVND (reference sequence). Deletions cut 10 bases from V and 6 bases from J, with 13 bases between. CDR3 bases: TGTGCCACTACGGGGGGGCTAAACACCATATATTTT. Its protein product is CATTGGLNTIYF.

In DNA form, the CDR3 reads TGTGCCAGTATGGGAGACCGCCGGGCGGGTAATTCACCCCTCCACTTT. This encodes CASMGDRRAGNSPLHF. The genes are TRBV19 and TRBJ1-6; D remains unclear. V dropped 7 bases and J dropped 6 bases, with 19 bases sitting between them. CDR3 length: 16 amino acids. Germline CDR1 reads LNHDA; CDR2 reads SQIVND (reference sequence).

This sequence joins TRBV7-6 and TRBJ1-1, with a weak D call TRBD1 (5 bases). With 5 bases removed from V and 4 bases from J, the gap between germline ends came to 29 bases. CDR1 and CDR2 from the germline V gene are SGHVS and FNYEAQ. This CDR3 contains 19 residues. CDR3 region: CASSKTPVRVGSQGTEAFF. CDR3 nucleotides: TGTGCCAGCAGCAAAACCCCCGTCAGGGTGGGTTCGCAAGGCACTGAAGCTTTCTTT.

This chain links TRBV6-5 with TRBJ2-5, with 9 bases that match TRBD2. The CDR3 is made up of 14 amino acids. Germline CDR1 is MNHEY and CDR2 is SVGAGI. Trimming took 5 bases from V and 5 from J; bases not matched to a gene: 6. In DNA form, the CDR3 reads TGTGCCAGCAGTCGCGGGGGGGCCGACGAGACCCAGTACTTC. It codes for CASSRGGADETQYF.